This entry lists 32 T cell receptor beta chains sequenced from one sample in a study of blood T cell repertoires in COVID-19. TCRdb's table, derived via immunoSEQ multiplex PCR, lists solely in-frame clones and lacks some. The table includes about 250,000 clones, approximately 85% detected once. Sequencing was done on a sample of PBMCs or T cells enriched from blood (not recorded which). These receptors came from a woman aged 25 to 39 who had recovered from COVID-19.

This rearrangement joins TRBV19 to TRBJ1-2; maybe TRBD1 (6 bases). CDR1 and CDR2 from the germline V gene are LNHDA and SQIVND (reference sequence). The CDR3 spans 15 residues. V was clipped by 7 bases and J by 2 bases, with 17 bases between them. The CDR3 DNA reads TGTGCCAGTAACTGGCCTTCCGACAGGAACTATGGCTACACCTTC. Translating it yields CASNWPSDRNYGYTF.

This clone was observed once. This rearrangement joins TRBV18 to TRBJ1-4; D is uncertain. Germline CDR1 is KGHSH and CDR2 is LQKENI. The CDR3 has 18 residues. The germline V and J ends were trimmed by 6 bases and 0 bases, with 20 bases remaining between them. The CDR3 coding sequence is TGTGCCAGCTCCCCCGCGCCGTCGCTCATTGCAACTAATGAAAAACTGTTTTTT. Protein sequence: CASSPAPSLIATNEKLFF.

The V gene is TRBV28, the J gene TRBJ1-4; TRBD1 might be the D (5 bases). From germline, CDR1 is MDHEN and CDR2 SYDVKM. This CDR3 comprises 16 residues. The V end lost 3 bases, the J end lost 3 bases, and 14 bases lay between the germline ends. The CDR3 is CASSFGGLSANEKLFF. CDR3 bases: TGTGCCAGCAGTTTCGGGGGTCTCAGTGCTAATGAAAAACTGTTTTTT.

The V gene is TRBV9, the J gene TRBJ1-1; 7 bases agree with TRBD1. CDR3 length: 13 residues. Germline assignment: CDR1 SGDLS and CDR2 YYNGEE. V shed 0 bases and J 10 bases; nucleotides not matched to a gene: 6. CDR3 nucleotides: TGTGCCAGCAGCGTAGAGACAGGGACCCGAGCTTTCTTT. Its protein is CASSVETGTRAFF.

This clone was recorded a few times. The genes are TRBV6-5 and TRBJ2-7, with D tentatively TRBD1 (7 bases). This CDR3 is 12 amino acids long. V was shortened by 3 bases and J by 6 bases, with 9 bases between the two germline ends. In germline, CDR1 is MNHEY, CDR2 SVGAGI. CDR3 bases: TGTGCCAGCAGTTATCAGGGGGGCGAGCAGTACTTC. Translation gives CASSYQGGEQYF.

The rearrangement joins TRBV11-2 to TRBJ1-1, with D perhaps matching TRBD1 (5 bases). The CDR3 is made up of 13 amino acids. Germline lookup yields CDR1 SGHAT and CDR2 FQNNGV. The V gene lost 3 bases and the J gene lost 3 bases, with 8 bases spanning the gap. CDR3 region: CASSFSGDTEAFF. The CDR3 DNA is TGTGCCAGCAGCTTTTCGGGGGACACTGAAGCTTTCTTT.

This chain connects TRBV3-1 (or the pseudogene TRBV3-2) to TRBJ2-4, with D uncertain. Germline loops: CDR1 LGHDT, CDR2 YNNKEL (reference sequence). This CDR3 spans 15 amino acids. Trimming shortened V by 3 bases and J by 0 bases, and 9 bases separated the two germline ends. The CDR3 coding sequence is TGTGCCAGCAGCCAGAACAGATTAGCCAAAAACATTCAGTACTTC. Encoded protein: CASSQNRLAKNIQYF.

The rearrangement joins TRBV6-5 to TRBJ1-4; 11 nucleotides align to TRBD1. This CDR3 region has 15 residues. Germline V lookup: CDR1 MNHEY, CDR2 SVGAGI. V was pared by 6 bases and J by 8 bases, with 8 bases of the junction left unmatched. CDR3 amino acids: CASRQRTGGREKLFF. The CDR3 coding sequence is TGTGCCAGCAGACAGCGGACAGGGGGCAGGGAAAAACTGTTTTTT.

The chain joins TRBV18 to TRBJ1-2; possibly TRBD1 for D (5 bases). This CDR3 spans 15 amino acids. Trimming took 1 base from V and 7 from J, leaving 16 bases between them. Germline V gene lookup returns CDR1 KGHSH and CDR2 LQKENI. CDR3 sequence (DNA): TGTGCCAGCTCACCACTGGGGGAGGGGCGAGCTGGCTACACCTTC. This encodes CASSPLGEGRAGYTF.

Many counts were recorded for this clone. The sample contains more than one DNA sequence encoding this CDR3. The rearrangement joins TRBV19 to TRBJ2-5; 7 bases map to TRBD2. CDR1 is LNHDA, CDR2 SQIVND, per germline (reference sequence). The CDR3 has 14 residues. V was clipped by 1 base and J by 5 bases; unmatched bases: 4. The DNA for the CDR3 is TGTGCCAGTAGTATAGGGACTAGTGAGGAGACCCAGTACTTC. Protein: CASSIGTSEETQYF.

The chain employs TRBV6-5 and TRBJ2-2, with TRBD1 matching over 8 bases. Germline assignment: CDR1 MNHEY and CDR2 SVGAGI. Trimming removed 5 bases from V and 5 bases from J; junction bases left unmatched: 7. CDR3 length equals 15 residues. In DNA form, the CDR3 reads TGTGCCAGCAGTAGATGGACAGGGAATACCGGGGAGCTGTTTTTT. Encoded protein: CASSRWTGNTGELFF.

The chain carries TRBV27 and TRBJ2-5; 8 bases fit TRBD2. Trimming removed 7 bases from V and 5 bases from J; junction bases left unmatched: 18. Germline V lookup: CDR1 MNHEY, CDR2 SMNVEV (reference sequence). The CDR3 consists of 17 residues. Here the CDR3 reads CASNPSRGLEGQETQYF. The CDR3 coding sequence is TGTGCCAGCAATCCCAGTCGGGGACTAGAGGGGCAGGAGACCCAGTACTTC.

The chain employs TRBV11-2 and TRBJ2-3; TRBD1 agrees at 9 bases. Germline V gene lookup returns CDR1 SGHAT and CDR2 FQNNGV. The J segment lost 2 bases and the V segment lost 4 bases, leaving 7 bases of the junction unmatched. The CDR3 has 16 amino acids. The CDR3 loop is CASSSLWDRVTDTQYF. DNA of the CDR3: TGTGCCAGCAGCTCCTTATGGGACAGGGTCACAGATACGCAGTATTTT.

This clone has more than one count but fewer than ten. The CDR3 region has the DNA TGTGCCTGGAGTGTCAGGGCCCCAAACCGCTACACCTTC. It translates to CAWSVRAPNRYTF. J is TRBJ1-2 and V is TRBV30, with D possibly TRBD1 on 5 matching bases. Germline loops: CDR1 GTSNPN, CDR2 SVGIG (reference sequence). The CDR3 extends over 13 amino acids. V shed 0 bases and J shed 9 bases, with 14 bases lying between them.

This sequence joins TRBV9 and TRBJ1-1; TRBD1 is a possible D gene (6 bases). The ends were cut back, 4 bases at V and 7 bases at J, with 17 bases in the middle. CDR1 SGDLS and CDR2 YYNGEE come from the germline V gene. This CDR3 region has 14 residues. The CDR3 sequence is CASSTQTGPLEAFF. The CDR3 coding sequence is TGTGCCAGCAGCACCCAGACAGGACCGCTTGAAGCTTTCTTT.

J is TRBJ2-6 and V is TRBV3-1 (or the pseudogene TRBV3-2); the match to TRBD1 covers 7 bases. J lost 11 bases, V lost 6 bases, and 1 base had no gene match. CDR3 length: 11 amino acids. Germline values: CDR1 LGHDT, CDR2 YNNKEL (reference sequence). The CDR3 region is CASSDRDVLTF. DNA for the CDR3: TGTGCCAGCAGTGACAGGGACGTCCTGACTTTC.

This rearrangement joins TRBV4-2 to TRBJ1-2; TRBD1 aligns across 8 bases. The V gene end was trimmed by 3 bases and the J gene end by 6 bases; junction bases not matched to a gene: 9. The CDR3 consists of 15 residues. The germline gives CDR1 LGHNA, CDR2 YNFKEQ. The CDR3, as DNA: TGTGCCAGCAGCCAGGCCCTCGCGACAGGGGATGGCTACACCTTC. It encodes CASSQALATGDGYTF.

J is TRBJ2-1 and V is TRBV5-1, with 10 positions matching TRBD1. This CDR3 is 17 amino acids long. With 3 bases clipped from V and 0 bases from J, the junction kept 6 bases outside the gene matches. In germline, CDR1 is SGHRS, CDR2 YFSETQ. CDR3 DNA: TGCGCCAGCAGCTGGGGACAGGGGCCGAGCTCCTACAATGAGCAGTTCTTC. It encodes CASSWGQGPSSYNEQFF.

The genes are TRBV25-1 and TRBJ1-1; possible D gene TRBD1, 5 bases. V lost 3 bases and J 2 bases, leaving 13 bases between the germline ends. CDR1 and CDR2 (germline): MGHDK, SYGVNS. The CDR3 contains 15 residues. The CDR3 loop reads CASSETGTGNTEAFF. CDR3 in DNA: TGTGCCAGCAGTGAGACGGGGACTGGAAACACTGAAGCTTTCTTT.

This sequence joins TRBV6-6 and TRBJ2-7, with D possibly TRBD2 on 5 matching bases. The germline gives CDR1 MNHNY, CDR2 SVGAGI (reference sequence). There are 15 residues in the CDR3. With 5 bases removed from V and 3 bases from J, the gap between germline ends came to 17 bases. This CDR3 is CASSPPGRENYEQYF. The CDR3 region has the DNA TGTGCCAGCAGTCCCCCGGGAAGGGAGAACTACGAGCAGTACTTC.

The V call is TRBV28, the J call TRBJ2-2, with 13 bases matching TRBD2. CDR1 is MDHEN and CDR2 is SYDVKM in the germline V gene. The V gene end was trimmed by 8 bases and the J gene end by 7 bases; junction bases not matched to a gene: 7. The CDR3 is made up of 15 amino acids. CDR3 in amino acids: CASLGLAGTGGELFF. The CDR3 nucleotides read TGTGCCAGCCTGGGACTAGCGGGGACGGGCGGGGAGCTGTTTTTT.

This clone is a singleton in its sample. For the CDR3, the DNA is TGTGCCAGCAGCCGTACCGGGACAGGGGGCTTTGGAAACACCATATATTTT. As protein: CASSRTGTGGFGNTIYF. The rearrangement links TRBV7-9 to TRBJ1-3; 12 bases agree with TRBD1. Germline CDR1 is SEHNR and CDR2 is FQNEAQ (reference sequence). V gave up 5 bases and J gave up 3 bases; unmatched junction bases: 8. The CDR3 consists of 17 residues.

The chain recombines TRBV11-2 with TRBJ2-7, with D uncertain. The CDR3 length is 12 residues. Looked up from germline, CDR1 is SGHAT and CDR2 is FQNNGV. V was cut by 4 bases and J by 7 bases, with 11 bases left in between. The CDR3 spells CASSSPYSEQYF. CDR3 coding DNA: TGTGCCAGCAGCTCCCCTTATTCGGAGCAGTACTTC. Full variable domain (rest looked up from reference TRBV11-2 and TRBJ2-7): EAGVAQSPRYKIIEKRQSVAFWCNPISGHATLYWYQQILGQGPKLLIQFQNNGVVDDSQLPKDRFSAERLKGVDSTLKIQPAKLEDSAVYLCASSSPYSEQYFGPGTRLTVT.

J is TRBJ1-1 and V is TRBV6-1; 7 nucleotides align to TRBD1. CDR3 length: 12 amino acids. CDR1 is MNHNS and CDR2 is SASEGT in the germline V gene. The trim removed 6 bases at V and 6 bases at J, leaving 4 bases unmatched. CDR3 in amino acids: CASSQDRAEAFF. The CDR3 DNA reads as TGTGCCAGCAGCCAAGACAGGGCTGAAGCTTTCTTT.

The chain is built from TRBV7-2 and TRBJ1-3; D gene uncertain. V lost 5 bases to trimming and J lost 0 bases, with 8 bases between them. This CDR3 is built from 14 residues. Germline V gene data show CDR1 as SGHTA and CDR2 as FQGNSA. The CDR3 here is CASSHTSSGNTIYF. DNA for the CDR3: TGTGCCAGCAGCCACACCTCCTCTGGAAACACCATATATTTT.

This clone appeared a few times. The chain couples TRBV19 to TRBJ2-5, with D maybe TRBD1 (5 bases). The V and J ends lost 1 base and 0 bases respectively, with 9 bases between them. The CDR3 is 15 residues long. From germline, CDR1 is LNHDA and CDR2 SQIVND (reference sequence). The DNA of the CDR3 is TGTGCCAGTAGTATAGGGGCAGGGTACCAAGAGACCCAGTACTTC. The encoded protein is CASSIGAGYQETQYF.

The chain joins TRBV27 to TRBJ1-1, with D uncertain. Germline CDR1 is MNHEY and CDR2 is SMNVEV (reference sequence). The CDR3 is made up of 14 amino acids. Trimming took 4 bases from V and 0 from J, leaving 9 bases between them. In nucleotides, the CDR3 is TGTGCCAGCAGTTATACATCCATGAACACTGAAGCTTTCTTT. Protein product: CASSYTSMNTEAFF.

This clone showed up just a few times. Other DNA sequences in the sample encode the same CDR3. The chain recombines TRBV2 with TRBJ1-5; 9 bases are shared with TRBD1. Germline V gives CDR1 SNHLY, CDR2 FYNNEI. The CDR3 sequence is 14 residues long. With 8 bases clipped from V and 2 bases from J, the junction kept 4 bases outside the gene matches. The CDR3 protein is CASGRTGGNQPQHF. The CDR3 DNA reads as TGTGCCAGCGGCCGGACAGGGGGCAATCAGCCCCAGCATTTT.

This clone appeared once. V usage is TRBV5-6 and J usage is TRBJ2-7; D may be TRBD1 (5 bases). CDR1 SGHDT and CDR2 YYEEEE come from the germline V gene. V was shortened by 4 bases and J by 2 bases, with 13 bases between the two germline ends. CDR3 size: 14 residues. The CDR3 reads CASSGGQGPYEQYF. The CDR3 DNA is TGTGCCAGCAGCGGCGGACAAGGGCCCTACGAGCAGTACTTC.

The chain carries TRBV2 and TRBJ2-7; perhaps TRBD1 as D (6 bases). CDR1 and CDR2 from the germline V gene are SNHLY and FYNNEI. Trimming left V 4 bases short and J 4 bases short, with 17 bases between. The CDR3 sequence is 15 residues long. DNA for the CDR3: TGTGCCAGCAGTGCAGGACTGGGGGCTATTTACGAGCAGTACTTC. It is translated as CASSAGLGAIYEQYF. Supplemented by reference TRBV2 and TRBJ2-7, the full variable domain reads EPEVTQTPSHQVTQMGQEVILRCVPISNHLYFYWYRQILGQKVEFLVSFYNNEISEKSEIFDDQFSVERPDGSNFTLKIRSTKLEDSAMYFCASSAGLGAIYEQYFGPGTRLTVT.

The rearrangement joins TRBV10-2 to TRBJ1-6; 9 bases line up with TRBD1. Germline values: CDR1 WSHSY, CDR2 SAAADI. This CDR3 is 20 amino acids long. J gave up 5 bases and V 5 bases, and 19 bases lay outside the gene matches. As DNA, the CDR3 is TGCGCCAGCAGTCCCGGGAGGGGACAGGGTTTCTGGAAGCATAATTCACCCCTCCACTTT. Protein: CASSPGRGQGFWKHNSPLHF.

The rearrangement joins TRBV5-4 to TRBJ2-5; D unresolved. There are 13 residues in the CDR3. CDR1 is SGHNT, CDR2 YYREEE, per germline (reference sequence). The V and J ends lost 0 bases and 5 bases respectively, with 8 bases between them. CDR3 coding DNA: TGTGCCAGCAGCTTGGCTCCCCTGGAGACCCAGTACTTC. It is translated as CASSLAPLETQYF. Based on the CDR3 plus reference TRBV5-4 and TRBJ2-5, the full variable domain is ETGVTQSPTHLIKTRGQQVTLRCSSQSGHNTVSWYQQALGQGPQFIFQYYREEENGRGNFPPRFSGLQFPNYSSELNVNALELDDSALYLCASSLAPLETQYFGPGTRLLVL.